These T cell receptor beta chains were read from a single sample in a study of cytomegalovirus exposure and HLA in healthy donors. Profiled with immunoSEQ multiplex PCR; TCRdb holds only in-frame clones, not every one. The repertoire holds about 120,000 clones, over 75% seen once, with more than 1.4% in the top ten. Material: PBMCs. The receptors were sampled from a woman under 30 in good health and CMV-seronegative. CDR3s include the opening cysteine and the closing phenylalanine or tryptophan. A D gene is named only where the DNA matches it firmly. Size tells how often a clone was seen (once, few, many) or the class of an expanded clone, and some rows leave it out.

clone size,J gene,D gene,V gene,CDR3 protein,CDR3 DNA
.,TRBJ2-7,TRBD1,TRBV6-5,CASSYFQGASYEQYF,TGTGCCAGCAGTTACTTCCAGGGGGCCTCATACGAGCAGTACTTC
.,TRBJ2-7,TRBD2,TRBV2,CASKTGTSAPYEQYF,TGCGCCAGTAAAACCGGGACTAGCGCACCCTACGAGCAGTACTTC
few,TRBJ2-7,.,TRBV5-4,CASSLGVGAGYEQYF,TGTGCCAGCAGTTTGGGTGTAGGGGCAGGCTACGAGCAGTACTTC
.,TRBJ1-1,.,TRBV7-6,CASSHWTELNTEAFF,TGTGCCAGCAGCCATTGGACAGAATTGAACACTGAAGCTTTCTTT
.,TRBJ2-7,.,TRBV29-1,CSVIEDKGHLYEQYF,TGCAGCGTTATCGAGGACAAGGGACACCTATACGAGCAGTACTTC
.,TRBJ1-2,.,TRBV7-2,CASSSGRYGYTF,TGTGCCAGCAGCTCCGGGAGATATGGCTACACCTTC
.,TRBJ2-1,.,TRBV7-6,CASSPPDWNEQFF,TGTGCCAGCAGCCCCCCGGACTGGAATGAGCAGTTCTTC
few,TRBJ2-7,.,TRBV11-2,CASSRPASGSYEQYF,TGTGCCAGCAGCCGACCAGCGAGCGGCTCCTACGAGCAGTACTTC
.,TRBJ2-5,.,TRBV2,CASISLGETQYF,TGTGCCAGCATAAGCCTGGGCGAGACCCAGTACTTC
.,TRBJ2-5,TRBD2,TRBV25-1,CASTPGTTRETQYF,TGTGCCAGCACCCCCGGGACTACCCGGGAGACCCAGTACTTC
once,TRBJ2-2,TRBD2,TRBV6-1,CASSRGAGELFF,TGTGCCAGCTCCCGGGGGGCCGGGGAGCTGTTTTTT
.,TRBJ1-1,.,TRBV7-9,CASSKEGSTEAFF,TGTGCCAGCAGTAAGGAGGGGAGCACTGAAGCTTTCTTT
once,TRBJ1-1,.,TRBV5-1,CASSPGMPGGAFF,TGCGCCAGCAGCCCGGGCATGCCGGGGGGAGCTTTCTTT
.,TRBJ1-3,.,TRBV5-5,CASSSQGNTIYF,TGTGCCAGCAGCTCACAGGGAAACACCATATATTTT
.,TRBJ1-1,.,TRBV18,CASSPTGGDTEAFF,TGTGCCAGCTCACCAACCGGGGGGGACACTGAAGCTTTCTTT
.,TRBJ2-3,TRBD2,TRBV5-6,CASSWGLAGGTDTQYF,TGTGCCAGCAGCTGGGGACTAGCGGGGGGCACAGATACGCAGTATTTT
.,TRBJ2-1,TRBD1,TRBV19,CASRDRGYNEQFF,TGTGCCAGTAGGGACAGGGGCTACAATGAGCAGTTCTTC
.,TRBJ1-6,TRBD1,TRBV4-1,CASSQDTTGGYSPLHF,TGCGCCAGCAGCCAAGATACGACAGGGGGCTATTCACCCCTCCACTTT
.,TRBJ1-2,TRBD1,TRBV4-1,CASSPHRGTPAYGYTF,TGCGCCAGCAGCCCGCACAGGGGGACCCCAGCCTATGGCTACACCTTC
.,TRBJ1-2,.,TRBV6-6,CASTHGGDYGYTF,TGTGCCAGCACCCACGGGGGGGACTATGGCTACACCTTC
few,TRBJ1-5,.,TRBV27,CASTRVFSLYSNQPQHF,TGTGCCAGCACCCGAGTGTTTAGTCTTTATAGCAATCAGCCCCAGCATTTT
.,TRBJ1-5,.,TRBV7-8,CASSLLAGDDQPQHF,TGTGCCAGCAGCTTACTGGCAGGGGATGATCAGCCCCAGCATTTT
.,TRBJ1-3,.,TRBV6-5,CASSTTDTGNTIYF,TGTGCCAGCAGCACGACAGACACTGGAAACACCATATATTTT
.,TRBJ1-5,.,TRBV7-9,CASSSGGGGTPLHF,TGTGCCAGCAGCTCCGGTGGCGGGGGGACCCCTCTGCATTTT
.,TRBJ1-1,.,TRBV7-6,CASSLNGNTEAFF,TGTGCCAGCAGCTTAAACGGGAACACTGAAGCTTTCTTT
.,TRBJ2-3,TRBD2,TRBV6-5,CASSSGRAGTDTQYF,TGTGCCAGCAGTAGCGGGAGGGCCGGCACAGATACGCAGTATTTT
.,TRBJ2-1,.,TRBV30,CAWDGHGGNEQFF,TGTGCCTGGGATGGGCACGGGGGTAATGAGCAGTTCTTC
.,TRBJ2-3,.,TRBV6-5,CASSYSRLSDTQYF,TGTGCCAGCAGTTACTCGCGACTTTCAGATACGCAGTATTTT
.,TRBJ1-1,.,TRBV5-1,CASSLQGGTEAFF,TGCGCCAGCAGCTTACAGGGCGGAACTGAAGCTTTCTTT
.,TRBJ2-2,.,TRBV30,CAWIGGPLDTGELFF,TGTGCCTGGATTGGAGGACCGCTGGACACCGGGGAGCTGTTTTTT
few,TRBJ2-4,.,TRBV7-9,CASSLNLNSQYF,TGTGCCAGCAGCTTAAATCTAAACAGTCAGTACTTC
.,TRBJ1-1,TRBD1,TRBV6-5,CASSSRQGGGTEAFF,TGTGCCAGCAGTTCGCGACAGGGGGGAGGGACTGAAGCTTTCTTT
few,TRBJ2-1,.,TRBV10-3,CAISETPGDRSLF,TGTGCCATCAGTGAGACACCCGGGGATCGATCTCTCTTC
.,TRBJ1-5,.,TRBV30,CAWSVLSGNQPQHF,TGTGCCTGGAGTGTACTATCGGGGAATCAGCCCCAGCATTTT
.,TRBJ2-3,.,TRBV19,CASGSIGGVSTDTQYF,TGTGCCAGTGGTAGTATTGGAGGGGTTAGCACAGATACGCAGTATTTT
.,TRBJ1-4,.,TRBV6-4,CASTTWGVREKLFF,TGTGCCAGCACTACATGGGGGGTTCGGGAAAAACTGTTTTTT
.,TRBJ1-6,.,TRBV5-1,CASSLGVGGIKSPLHF,TGCGCCAGCAGCTTGGGAGTAGGGGGAATTAAATCACCCCTCCACTTT
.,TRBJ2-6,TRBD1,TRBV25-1,CASSDPDRGPGANVLTF,TGTGCCAGCAGTGACCCGGACAGGGGGCCTGGGGCCAACGTCCTGACTTTC
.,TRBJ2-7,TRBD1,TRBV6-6,CASSLTTGAYEQYF,TGTGCCAGCAGCCTCACGACAGGGGCCTACGAGCAGTACTTC
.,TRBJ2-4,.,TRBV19,CASSIAARSLAKNIQYF,TGTGCCAGTAGTATAGCCGCAAGGAGTCTAGCCAAAAACATTCAGTACTTC
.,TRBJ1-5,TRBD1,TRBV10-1,CASSPGQGIDQPQHF,TGCGCCAGCAGTCCGGGACAGGGTATCGACCAGCCCCAGCATTTT
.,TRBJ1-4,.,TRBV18,CASSLNQGYGEKLFF,TGTGCCAGCTCCCTGAATCAGGGTTATGGTGAAAAACTGTTTTTT
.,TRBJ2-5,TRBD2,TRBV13,CASSPTSDRKETQYF,TGTGCCAGCAGCCCGACTAGCGACCGTAAAGAGACCCAGTACTTC
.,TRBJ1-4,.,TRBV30,CARDGGEKLFF,TGTGCCCGGGACGGGGGGGAAAAACTGTTTTTT
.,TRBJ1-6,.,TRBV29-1,CSVESGPRGSPLHF,TGCAGCGTTGAATCCGGGCCCAGGGGTTCACCCCTCCACTTT